This T cell receptor beta chain was retrieved from a study of monozygotic twins with inflammatory bowel disease. TCRdb re-called the 5' RACE reads, yielding one record per CDR3 amino acid sequence without DNA. The sample totals around 410,000 distinct CDR3 sequences. CDR3 length: 14 amino acids. Germline assignment: CDR1 SNHLY and CDR2 FYNNEI. Sequenced material: blood. The V call is TRBV2, the J call TRBJ2-7; TCRdb gives TRBD1 as the D gene, but with no DNA this cannot be confirmed. This clonotype originated in a human donor with ulcerative colitis or Crohn's disease, or a healthy co-twin of an affected twin (not recorded which). This chain's CDR3 is CASNRGGISYEQYF.